The sequence of this T cell receptor (beta chain) was determined in a study of OX40 agonist ivuxolimab in advanced cancers. Regarding the study in general: Ivuxolimab, which targeted the costimulatory receptor OX40 (CD134), was an agonistic, fully human IgG2 monoclonal antibody. Intravenous ivuxolimab was administered to patients every 2 weeks at six dose levels: 0.01, 0.1, 0.3, 1.5, 3 and 10 mg/kg. Among the roughly 52 dose-escalation patients, some 20 had hepatocellular carcinoma, around 15 melanoma, 9 renal cell carcinoma and 9 head and neck cancer. In the dose-escalation cohort, 82.7% of patients were male, and the mean age was around 60 years, with a range of 23 to 79. Patients were allowed to have had prior anti-PD-1, anti-PD-L1 or anti-CTLA-4 therapy, and roughly 40% of the dose-escalation patients had previously received checkpoint inhibitors. Partial responses occurred in three dose-escalation patients: two with cutaneous melanoma and one with hepatocellular carcinoma. The point of sequencing TCRbeta in the periphery was to test whether ivuxolimab changed TCR sequence diversity and drove clonal T-cell expansion. The paper covers the monotherapy dose-escalation part of the phase I ivuxolimab trial, which included N ≈ 50 patients.

The trial excluded patients who had a history of autoimmune disease or were on systemic immunosuppression. Peripheral blood for TCR sequencing was drawn from every dose cohort at baseline, at cycle 4 day 1 and at cycle 7 day 1. The samples were drawn from a first-in-human, open-label, multicenter phase I dose-escalation trial of ivuxolimab. Adults with locally advanced or metastatic melanoma, renal cell carcinoma, hepatocellular carcinoma or head and neck squamous cell carcinoma were enrolled in the trial. Before TCR sequencing, CD4+ T cells and CD8+ T cells from peripheral blood were sorted into separate populations. Genomic DNA was extracted from sorted cells for sequencing of the TCRbeta CDR3 region. TCRbeta CDR3 regions were sequenced using the immunoSEQ Assay. The source is immuneACCESS, and TCRdb retained only in-frame sequences with V and J called. Part of the clones is not carried over; for the studies checked, unresolved V genes explain less than half of this, and the remainder is unexplained. The sample table shows about 72,000 clones, and roughly 91% are seen once. Around 2.4% of the sample goes to the ten largest clones.

Broad study findings and their caveats: Low levels of normalized T-cell clonal expansion were also seen in some patients who did not respond. At doses of 0.1 to 3.0 mg/kg, clonal expansion of both CD4+ and CD8+ blood T cells was observed from baseline to week 6. The antigen specificity of the peripheral T cells that underwent clonal expansion was not determined. On average, CD8+ T cells showed more expanded clones than CD4+ T cells after ivuxolimab. In partial responders in the 0.1-3.0 mg/kg groups, normalized peripheral clonal expansion was found to be among the lowest, especially among CD8+ T cells.

The CDR3, cysteine through phenylalanine, is 16 amino acids long. The only DNA kept is the CDR3, 48 bases in frame from the first base. The germline ends are 14 bases apart after V is trimmed by 1 base and J by 4 bases. The germline V gene sets CDR1 to SNHLY and CDR2 to FYNNEI. Comments on this clone: Its antigen is not yet known. No base quality values were provided; no much bigger clone lies one nucleotide off.

The receptor was isolated from an adult with an advanced solid tumor such as melanoma, head and neck, liver or kidney cancer. Recombination connected TRBV2 to TRBJ1-5; TRBD1 is perhaps the D gene, given 5 matching bases. This specimen was CD4+ or CD8+ T cells sorted from blood, taken in a trial of the OX40 agonist ivuxolimab. The nucleotide sequence reads as follows: TGTGCCAGCAGTGAAGGAAACCGGGGGGGGAATCAGCCCCAGCATTTT. Translated, this is CASSEGNRGGNQPQHF.